These 24 T cell receptor beta chains share one sample of origin, sequenced in a study of CD8+ T cells in alopecia areata. As the sequencing template, cDNA was produced by extracting RNA and reverse transcribing it. This table comes from immunoSEQ multiplex PCR, and its TCRdb copy is limited to in-frame clones, with some not included. The sample contains some 180,000 clones, around 51% of which appear only once. Specified treatment: oral pan-JAK inhibitor, 5-10 mg twice daily. This sample comprised CD8+ T cells sorted from blood, obtained around week 54, from a patient treated with tofacitinib. The receptors were sampled from a human donor with alopecia areata.

The chain joins TRBV27 to TRBJ2-1; 8 bases match TRBD2. Trimming cost V 6 bases and J 3 bases; bases outside gene matches: 7. CDR3 size: 15 residues. CDR1 and CDR2 (germline): MNHEY, SMNVEV (reference sequence). Here the CDR3 DNA reads TGTGCCAGCAGCAACAGCGGGGGAGGCTACAATGAGCAGTTCTTC. It codes for CASSNSGGGYNEQFF.

The chain employs TRBV11-2 and TRBJ2-1, with D possibly matching TRBD1 (6 bases). The ends were cut back, 2 bases at V and 8 bases at J, with 13 bases in the middle. The CDR3 spans 14 residues. Germline lookup yields CDR1 SGHAT and CDR2 FQNNGV. The CDR3 here is CASSLRGFSDEQFF. In DNA form, the CDR3 reads TGTGCCAGCAGCTTAAGGGGGTTCAGCGATGAGCAGTTCTTC.

The DNA for the CDR3 is TGTGCCAGCAGCCCCGGGGACCACTATGGCTACACCTTC. Translated: CASSPGDHYGYTF. This chain joins TRBV9 and TRBJ1-2, with D tentatively TRBD1 (5 bases). Germline assignment: CDR1 SGDLS and CDR2 YYNGEE. The ends were cut back, 4 bases at V and 3 bases at J, with 10 bases in the middle. CDR3 length: 13 amino acids.

The chain is built from TRBV6-5 and TRBJ1-6; no clear D gene. Germline loops: CDR1 MNHEY, CDR2 SVGAGI. V was pared by 2 bases and J by 4 bases, with 9 bases between. The CDR3 extends over 15 amino acids. The CDR3 coding sequence is TGTGCCAGCAGTTACGGGCAAGGGTATAATTCACCCCTCCACTTT. Protein: CASSYGQGYNSPLHF.

This clone appeared a few times. This chain connects TRBV19 to TRBJ1-2; no definite D call. CDR1 LNHDA and CDR2 SQIVND come from the germline V gene (reference sequence). This CDR3 is 16 amino acids long. Trimming cost V 6 bases and J 0 bases, with 17 bases left between them. The CDR3 DNA is TGTGCCAGTAGGGGTCAATGGGAGGATCCTAACTATGGCTACACCTTC. This translates into CASRGQWEDPNYGYTF.

The V call is TRBV30, the J call TRBJ2-2; the D is unclear. V was clipped by 1 base and J by 2 bases, with 8 bases between them. Germline CDR1 is GTSNPN and CDR2 is SVGIG (reference sequence). CDR3 length: 14 residues. The DNA for the CDR3 is TGTGCCTGGAGTGAGAAGGGAAACACCGGGGAGCTGTTTTTT. Its translation: CAWSEKGNTGELFF.

The rearrangement joins TRBV6-5 to TRBJ2-7; a possible D gene is TRBD2 (7 bases). Germline-derived CDR1 and CDR2 are MNHEY and SVGAGI. V shed 4 bases and J shed 6 bases, with 13 bases lying between them. The CDR3 has 13 amino acids. The CDR3 spells CASSWGGAVEQYF. The CDR3 bases are TGTGCCAGCAGTTGGGGGGGGGCGGTCGAGCAGTACTTC.

The V gene is TRBV30, the J gene TRBJ1-5; TRBD1 agrees at 7 bases. The CDR3 loop spans 13 amino acids. The germline V gene encodes CDR1 GTSNPN and CDR2 SVGIG (reference sequence). The V gene end was trimmed by 1 base and the J gene end by 5 bases; junction bases not matched to a gene: 2. CDR3 region: CAWSADRDQPQHF. In DNA, the CDR3 is TGTGCCTGGAGTGCAGACAGGGATCAGCCCCAGCATTTT.

CDR3 in amino acids: CASTPPVEGAFF. The CDR3 DNA reads TGTGCCAGCACCCCGCCGGTCGAAGGAGCTTTCTTT. V gene TRBV9 combines with J gene TRBJ1-1; the D is unclear. This CDR3 is built from 12 residues. V lost 6 bases to trimming and J lost 10 bases, with 16 bases between them. Germline CDR1 reads SGDLS; CDR2 reads YYNGEE.

CDR3 amino acids: CASSSSRDRGSQETQYF. The DNA of the CDR3 is TGCGCCAGCAGCTCGAGCCGGGACAGGGGAAGCCAAGAGACCCAGTACTTC. The chain carries TRBV5-1 and TRBJ2-5; TRBD1 agrees at 10 bases. The CDR3 spans 17 residues. V lost 3 bases, J lost 1 base, and 9 bases stayed unmatched. CDR1 is SGHRS and CDR2 is YFSETQ in the germline V gene. Based on the CDR3 plus reference TRBV5-1 and TRBJ2-5, the full variable domain is KAGVTQTPRYLIKTRGQQVTLSCSPISGHRSVSWYQQTPGQGLQFLFEYFSETQRNKGNFPGRFSGRQFSNSRSEMNVSTLELGDSALYLCASSSSRDRGSQETQYFGPGTRLLVL.

Comments on this clone: Other DNA variants within this sample encode the same CDR3. The CDR3 coding sequence is TGTGCCAGCAGTTTAGGCGGAAGCAATCAGCCCCAGCATTTT. This encodes CASSLGGSNQPQHF. The J gene is TRBJ1-5, the V gene TRBV27; D uncertain. CDR3 size: 14 residues. Germline assignment: CDR1 MNHEY and CDR2 SMNVEV (reference sequence). The ends were cut back, 2 bases at V and 1 base at J, with 6 bases in the middle.

V is TRBV4-3 and J is TRBJ1-6; 9 nucleotides match TRBD1. Per the germline V gene, CDR1 is LGHNA and CDR2 is YSLEER. The junction had 12 bases not matched to a gene; V was cut back by 3 bases and J by 0 bases. This CDR3 is built from 20 residues. The CDR3 nucleotides are TGCGCCAGCAGCCAGGCCCCCGGACAGGGGTCAAGCTCCTATAATTCACCCCTCCACTTT. Translating it yields CASSQAPGQGSSSYNSPLHF.

This clone was picked up one time. The V and J genes are TRBV29-1 and TRBJ2-1, with TRBD1 matching 7 bases. Trimming at V came to 0 bases and at J to 8 bases, leaving 13 bases not matched to a gene. Germline lookup yields CDR1 SQVTM and CDR2 ANQGSEA. The length of the CDR3 is 16 residues. Written as DNA, the CDR3 is TGCAGCGTTGAAGAAGTGGTCAGGGGGTACGTAGATGAGCAGTTCTTC. Translating it yields CSVEEVVRGYVDEQFF.

The chain couples TRBV19 to TRBJ2-7; possibly TRBD1 for D (5 bases). CDR3 size: 13 residues. Between the trimmed V and J ends, which lost 1 base and 4 bases, there was a span of 8 bases. Germline values: CDR1 LNHDA, CDR2 SQIVND (reference sequence). This CDR3 reads CASSIADSYEQYF. The CDR3 DNA sequence: TGTGCCAGTAGTATAGCCGACAGTTACGAGCAGTACTTC.

V usage is TRBV21-1 and J usage is TRBJ2-7; the table's D call, TRBD1, has no DNA check behind it. TRBV21-1 is flagged as a pseudogene. This CDR3 spans 11 amino acids. CDR3 DNA sequence: TGTACCCCCAGGGGACCCCACGAGCAGTACTTC. Its translation is CTPRGPHEQYF.

The chain is built from TRBV15 and TRBJ2-1; unclear D gene. Trimming took 6 bases from V and 1 from J, leaving 7 bases between them. CDR3 size: 13 residues. Germline V gives CDR1 LNHNV, CDR2 YYDKDF (reference sequence). DNA for the CDR3: TGTGCCACCAGGGAAATTTCCTACAATGAGCAGTTCTTC. Translated, it gives CATREISYNEQFF.

J is TRBJ1-4 and V is TRBV5-1; 9 bases are shared with TRBD1. V was clipped by 4 bases and J by 4 bases; unmatched bases: 2. Germline values: CDR1 SGHRS, CDR2 YFSETQ. This CDR3 comprises 14 residues. CDR3 nucleotide sequence: TGCGCCAGCAGCCCGGACAGGGGTAATGAAAAACTGTTTTTT. As protein: CASSPDRGNEKLFF. Full variable domain (rest looked up from reference TRBV5-1 and TRBJ1-4): KAGVTQTPRYLIKTRGQQVTLSCSPISGHRSVSWYQQTPGQGLQFLFEYFSETQRNKGNFPGRFSGRQFSNSRSEMNVSTLELGDSALYLCASSPDRGNEKLFFGSGTQLSVL.

This chain links TRBV30 with TRBJ1-6, with D perhaps TRBD1 (6 bases). The CDR3 runs to 15 residues. V was clipped by 4 bases and J by 4 bases, with 14 bases between them. Germline V lookup: CDR1 GTSNPN, CDR2 SVGIG (reference sequence). The CDR3 DNA reads as TGTGCCTGGACCCACCCAGGGGATTATAATTCACCCCTCCACTTT. Its translation is CAWTHPGDYNSPLHF. Full variable domain (rest looked up from reference TRBV30 and TRBJ1-6): SQTIHQWPATLVQPVGSPLSLECTVEGTSNPNLYWYRQAAGRGLQLLFYSVGIGQISSEVPQNLSASRPQDRQFILSSKKLLLSDSGFYLCAWTHPGDYNSPLHFGNGTRLTVT.

This chain joins TRBV9 and TRBJ2-3; D tentatively fits TRBD1 or TRBD2 (6 bases each). The CDR3 spans 12 residues. The germline gives CDR1 SGDLS, CDR2 YYNGEE. V lost 0 bases to trimming and J lost 8 bases, with 7 bases between them. The CDR3 sequence: CASSVGGATQYF. The CDR3 DNA sequence: TGTGCCAGCAGCGTAGGGGGGGCTACGCAGTATTTT.

The CDR3 here is CASSLAGVYGYTF. The CDR3 DNA reads as TGTGCCAGCAGCTTGGCCGGGGTCTATGGCTACACCTTC. The chain recombines TRBV5-6 with TRBJ1-2; D is uncertain. V lost 0 bases to trimming and J lost 4 bases, with 7 bases between them. Germline V gene data show CDR1 as SGHDT and CDR2 as YYEEEE. The CDR3 sequence is 13 residues long.

The sample holds a few counts of this clone. The V and J genes are TRBV11-2 and TRBJ2-7, with unresolved D. Germline loops: CDR1 SGHAT, CDR2 FQNNGV. This CDR3 is 14 amino acids long. V shed 1 base and J shed 7 bases, with 14 bases lying between them. This CDR3 reads CASSLGPALLEQYF. In DNA form, the CDR3 reads TGTGCCAGCAGCTTAGGACCGGCACTTTTGGAGCAGTACTTC.

This clone was observed a handful of times. The chain carries TRBV2 and TRBJ1-5; D is ambiguous. CDR3 length: 14 amino acids. Germline CDR1 SNHLY, CDR2 FYNNEI. The ends were cut back, 4 bases at V and 4 bases at J, with 11 bases in the middle. For the CDR3, the DNA is TGTGCCAGCAGTGCCCGACAAGAGAATCAGCCCCAGCATTTT. Its translation: CASSARQENQPQHF.

This clone was counted between two and nine times. The genes are TRBV5-1 and TRBJ2-2, with D tentatively TRBD1 or TRBD2 (7 bases each). The V end lost 2 bases, the J end lost 3 bases, and 11 bases lay between the germline ends. CDR1 is SGHRS, CDR2 YFSETQ, per germline. The CDR3 totals 15 residues. The CDR3 spells CASSLQGRDTGELFF. The CDR3 region has the DNA TGCGCCAGCAGCTTACAGGGGAGGGACACCGGGGAGCTGTTTTTT.

The CDR3 spells CASSTTGNEQFF. DNA for the CDR3: TGTGCCAGCAGTACTACTGGTAATGAGCAGTTCTTC. V and J are TRBV27 and TRBJ2-1; D not certain. The ends were cut back, 5 bases at V and 7 bases at J, with 9 bases in the middle. This CDR3 comprises 12 residues. In germline, CDR1 is MNHEY, CDR2 SMNVEV (reference sequence).